The present T cell receptor beta chain was sequenced within a study of PD-L1 blockade in urothelial cancer listed by TCRdb under 2017. With respect to the entire study: Therapy was started around 2014 for all patients, and atezolizumab 1,200 mg was administered intravenously every 3 weeks. About 85% of the roughly 29 patients were identified as males with urothelial cancer of bladder origin, and a prior smoking history was reported by 18 of 29 patients. Patients had an ECOG performance status of 0 or 1 and had received between 0 and 3 prior chemotherapy regimens. Blood samples were analyzed at 3 weeks after treatment start (second dose) and at 6 weeks after treatment start. A median of around 150,000 T cells and around 81,000 unique TCRs was obtained from blood samples, and a median clonality of around 0.08 was observed. The study was an exploratory multi-omic analysis of somatic, immune and clinical correlates of response to PD-L1 blockade with atezolizumab in urothelial cancer. Pretreatment tumor samples and matched peripheral blood, collected serially before and after atezolizumab treatment, underwent TCR sequencing. Durable clinical benefit was defined as progression-free survival longer than 6 months, and TCR features were also tested against progression-free and overall survival. In the same patients, pretreatment tumors underwent whole exome sequencing and RNA sequencing in addition to TCR sequencing. Roughly 10 patients achieved durable clinical benefit and some 21 did not. Approximately 30 patients had pretreatment blood TCR-seq, about 24 had at least one posttreatment blood collection, and about 24 had tumor TCR-seq.

In this sample, this clone turned up a few times. Its antigen target is currently unknown. Per-nucleotide qualities are absent, and no much larger clonotype sits a single base away. The germline V gene yields KGHSH for CDR1 and LQKENI for CDR2. The CDR3, from cysteine to phenylalanine, totals 16 residues. This entry keeps only the CDR3 DNA: 48 bases, framed from base 1. The germline V end is reduced by 2 bases and the J end by 2 bases; junction bases left unmatched: 4. Each PCR received spiked-in synthetic TCR analog templates so that absolute template abundance could be estimated from read counts. The immunoSEQ assay used bias-controlled V and J gene primers to amplify TCRbeta CDR3 regions from genomic DNA. Rearranged TCRbeta segments were sequenced at approximately 20X coverage. Per the source publication's procedure: Sequencing errors were corrected by clustering, and CDR3s were annotated against IMGT so that V, D and J genes could be assigned. Downstream analyses used only productive TCRbeta rearrangements, leaving out any out-of-frame or stop-codon sequences. Clonality was computed as one minus Shannon entropy normalized by the log of the number of unique productive sequences. Fisher's exact test with Benjamini-Hochberg correction, using a cutoff of adjusted p below 0.01, was how clones that differed between time points or between blood and tumor were identified. The table comes from immuneACCESS by way of TCRdb, which keeps in-frame sequences with V and J called. Part of the clones is missing from these tables; in studies checked, under half for an unresolved V gene and the rest for unknown reasons. V, J and clone size were drawn from that table, and D and trimming were deduced from the DNA. This sample has 25,000 to 35,000 clones in its table, and 70% to 90% of those were observed once. Of the sample, over 1.5% is held by the ten largest clones.

The cohort comprised more than 25 patients with locally advanced or metastatic urothelial carcinoma treated at Memorial Sloan Kettering on a trial protocol. Peripheral blood mononuclear cells were collected from each patient pretreatment and during treatment, giving between 1 and 8 total time points per patient. The Qiagen DNeasy Blood extraction kit was used to purify genomic DNA from total PBMCs and tumor samples. PBMCs were collected pretreatment and during treatment, and were isolated and stored as previously described. Results and caveats for the whole study, not just this receptor: Because the sample size was small (n of about 31) and many of the analyses were exploratory, the results are meant to be hypothesis-generating. A pretreatment peripheral blood TCR clonality below the median was linked to improved progression-free and overall survival. Greater expansion of tumor-associated TCR clones in peripheral blood 3 weeks after the start of treatment was observed in patients with durable benefit (n of about 21, p = 0.022).

The rearranged segments are TRBV18 and TRBJ2-2; a stretch of 8 junction bases matches TRBD1. The receptor was derived from a man between 50 and 59 years old with urothelial cancer. This sample comprised PBMCs, obtained around atezolizumab (anti-PD-L1) treatment. The DNA is as follows: TGTGCCAGCTCACCAAAGGACAGGGCCAACACCGGGGAGCTGTTTTTT. It codes for CASSPKDRANTGELFF.